The present TCR beta chain was sequenced within a study of blood T cell repertoires in COVID-19. Across roughly 25 US areas, participants ranged in age from roughly 18 to 95 years. Recovered Cohort 3 donors showed two negative PCRs, clearance, or symptom resolution. Profiled with immunoSEQ multiplex PCR; TCRdb holds only in-frame clones, not every one. This table has about 320,000 clones, about 88% appearing once. Germline values: CDR1 GTSNPN, CDR2 SVGIG (reference sequence). This CDR3 has 13 residues. Trimming stripped 2 bases from V and 1 base from J, with 8 bases between. The sequenced sample was PBMCs or T cells enriched from blood (not recorded which). The receptor was isolated from a man in his sixties who had recovered from COVID-19. The chain carries TRBV30 and TRBJ1-1; no clear D gene. The CDR3 sequence: CAWSKEPNTEAFF. In DNA, the CDR3 is TGTGCCTGGAGTAAGGAGCCGAACACTGAAGCTTTCTTT.